This T cell receptor (beta chain) was sequenced during a study of cytomegalovirus exposure and HLA in healthy donors. This CDR3 contains 14 residues. The ends lost 3 bases at V and 6 bases at J; junction bases unmatched: 4. Germline CDR1 reads MNHEY; CDR2 reads SMNVEV (reference sequence). Primers included in the PCR were 60 Vbeta and 13 Jbeta primers. This table comes from immunoSEQ multiplex PCR, and its TCRdb copy is limited to in-frame clones, with some not included. This sample has some 160,000 clones; roughly four fifths occur once, and the top ten carry roughly 3.4%. The sequenced sample consisted of PBMCs. This chain uses TRBV27 with TRBJ2-1; TRBD2 aligns across 8 bases. The receptor comes from a male donor in good health and CMV-seronegative. The CDR3 protein is CASSFPGRANEQFF. The CDR3 region has the DNA TGTGCCAGCAGTTTCCCCGGGAGGGCCAATGAGCAGTTCTTC.